This T cell receptor beta chain was sequenced during a study of regulatory and conventional T cells in RAG deficiency. Study-wide results and caveats: Shannon entropy was markedly lower and Simpson indices higher in RAG-deficient patients than control T-cell subsets. Sorted Omenn CD25-high CD127-low cells may not be bona fide Tregs. Omenn patients showed >90% Treg-Tconv overlap and shorter CDR3 lengths.

Repertoires were generated with immunoSEQ multiplex PCR, while TCRdb's copy carries only in-frame clones and drops some. This sample carries 24,000 or so clones, approximately 93% of them seen once, and the ten largest clones take roughly 0.73%. Blood CD4+ CD25-low CD127-high conventional T cells supplied the genomic DNA template. On this clone itself: Its antigen is unknown.

This CDR3 region has 16 residues. Germline V CDR1 and CDR2: LNHDA, SQIVND (reference sequence). With V trimmed by 6 bases and J by 3 bases, 6 bases remained unmatched. This sample also appeared in a second study, on regulatory T cells. Turning to that study: Amplification used 52 TRBV primers and 13 TRBJ primers. Skewed V and J usage and few unique V-J pairs marked patient repertoires, most in Tregs.

This sequence originates from a human donor in good health. The sample comprised CD4+ T cells sorted from blood. The V gene is TRBV19, the J gene TRBJ2-2, with 11 bases fitting TRBD1. CDR3 sequence (DNA): TGTGCCAGTAGCCAACGGACAGGGGGCGACACCGGGGAGCTGTTTTTT. Residues: CASSQRTGGDTGELFF.